A selection of T cell receptor beta chains follows, all from one sample in a study of CD4 T cells in relation to SARS-CoV-2 and coronaviruses. The assay was immunoSEQ multiplex PCR, and TCRdb's table has in-frame clones only and misses some. The table has around 37,000 clones, roughly 88% seen once. The specimen was memory CD4+ T cells from PBMCs. The receptors were gathered from an adult with COVID-19. The CDR3 runs from the conserved cysteine through the conserved F or W. A D gene is named only where the DNA matches it firmly. Rows give clone size only sometimes, using once, few, many, or a class for an expanded clone.

d_gene	v_gene	abundance	j_gene	CDR3aa	CDR3nt
TRBD1	TRBV6-5	-	TRBJ2-7	CASGGTGLGEQYF	TGTGCCAGTGGGGGGACAGGGTTGGGCGAGCAGTACTTC
-	TRBV4-2	-	TRBJ2-1	CASSQQGDLSSYNEQFF	TGTGCCAGCAGCCAACAAGGGGACTTAAGCTCCTACAATGAGCAGTTCTTC
TRBD2	TRBV6-1	-	TRBJ2-5	CASSDGTSGTVIGGSRYF	TGTGCCAGCAGTGATGGTACTAGCGGGACGGTGATTGGTGGCTCCCGGTACTTC
TRBD2	TRBV24-1	once	TRBJ2-5	CATSDSRLAGETQYF	TGTGCCACCAGTGACTCCAGACTAGCGGGAGAGACCCAGTACTTC
-	TRBV20-1	once	TRBJ2-7	CSASRTVGRQYF	TGCAGTGCTAGTCGGACAGTAGGGAGGCAGTACTTC
TRBD2	TRBV27	-	TRBJ2-1	CASSLTWTSGSSYNEQFF	TGTGCCAGCAGTCTCACCTGGACTAGCGGGAGCTCCTACAATGAGCAGTTCTTC
-	TRBV5-1	-	TRBJ2-6	CASSLAGDSGANVLTF	TGCGCCAGCAGCTTAGCGGGTGACTCTGGGGCCAACGTCCTGACTTTC
-	TRBV9	-	TRBJ2-3	CASSVADTQYF	TGTGCCAGCAGCGTAGCAGATACGCAGTATTTT
TRBD1	TRBV18	-	TRBJ2-7	CASSPGQGVDEQYF	TGTGCCAGCTCACCGGGACAGGGAGTAGACGAGCAGTACTTC
TRBD2	TRBV24-1	-	TRBJ2-3	CATSDSGGLAGVADTQYF	TGTGCCACCAGTGATTCGGGGGGACTAGCGGGAGTAGCAGATACGCAGTATTTT
-	TRBV28	-	TRBJ2-7	CASYRAGAVDREQYF	TGTGCCAGTTACAGGGCGGGAGCAGTTGACCGCGAGCAGTACTTC
-	TRBV27	-	TRBJ2-7	CASSRNRDTYEQYF	TGTGCCAGCAGCCGTAACAGGGATACCTACGAGCAGTACTTC
-	TRBV19	once	TRBJ1-5	CASSIENNQPQHF	TGTGCCAGTAGTATCGAGAACAATCAGCCCCAGCATTTT
-	TRBV28	-	TRBJ2-1	CAIQDTSLDEQFF	TGTGCCATCCAGGACACCTCCTTGGATGAGCAGTTCTTC
TRBD2	TRBV7-8	-	TRBJ2-7	CASSLGLADEQYF	TGTGCCAGCAGCTTGGGACTAGCGGACGAGCAGTACTTC
-	TRBV5-1	-	TRBJ2-1	CASSLGDGPYNEQFF	TGCGCCAGCAGCTTGGGGGACGGCCCCTACAATGAGCAGTTCTTC
TRBD1	TRBV27	-	TRBJ2-7	CASNALPTGREQYF	TGTGCCAGCAATGCCCTCCCGACAGGGCGCGAGCAGTACTTC
-	TRBV14	-	TRBJ2-7	CASSLPGRHYEQYF	TGTGCCAGCAGCCTTCCGGGACGACATTACGAGCAGTACTTC
-	TRBV15	few	TRBJ1-6	CATSREDGYNSPLHF	TGTGCCACCAGCAGAGAGGACGGTTACAATTCACCCCTCCACTTT
TRBD2	TRBV2	-	TRBJ2-3	CASSRQREVGDTQYF	TGTGCCAGCAGCCGGCAGCGGGAGGTCGGGGATACGCAGTATTTT
-	TRBV20-1	-	TRBJ2-2	CSASAGRNTGELFF	TGCAGTGCTAGTGCCGGGAGGAACACCGGGGAGCTGTTTTTT
TRBD2	TRBV7-2	-	TRBJ2-1	CASSPGLGSYNEQFF	TGTGCCAGCAGCCCTGGACTAGGCTCCTACAATGAGCAGTTCTTC
TRBD1	TRBV28	-	TRBJ1-5	CASREGASNQPQHF	TGTGCCAGCCGGGAGGGGGCGAGCAATCAGCCCCAGCATTTT
TRBD2	TRBV7-2	-	TRBJ2-5	CASSPSGWSGETQYF	TGTGCCAGCAGCCCTAGCGGCTGGAGTGGGGAGACCCAGTACTTC
-	TRBV2	-	TRBJ2-6	CASSVEGSGANVLTF	TGTGCCAGCAGTGTGGAGGGCTCTGGGGCCAACGTCCTGACTTTC
TRBD1	TRBV5-1	-	TRBJ2-7	CASSSTGGIYEQYF	TGCGCCAGCAGTTCGACAGGGGGCATTTACGAGCAGTACTTC
TRBD1	TRBV3-1/TRBV3-2	few	TRBJ2-1	CASSQGQGVFNEQFF	TGTGCCAGCAGCCAAGGGCAGGGGGTTTTCAATGAGCAGTTCTTC
-	TRBV7-9	-	TRBJ2-1	CASSLSGHNEQFF	TGTGCCAGCAGTCTGTCGGGACACAATGAGCAGTTCTTC
-	TRBV5-5	-	TRBJ2-3	CASSGLGGTDTQYF	TGTGCCAGCAGCGGACTAGGGGGGACAGATACGCAGTATTTT
-	TRBV9	-	TRBJ2-7	CASSGTQGEQYF	TGTGCCAGCAGCGGGACCCAGGGTGAGCAGTACTTC
-	TRBV2	-	TRBJ2-7	CASSEQFSYEQYF	TGTGCCAGCAGTGAACAGTTCTCCTACGAGCAGTACTTC
-	TRBV19	-	TRBJ2-3	CASSSRKGADTQYF	TGTGCCAGTAGTAGCCGGAAGGGAGCAGATACGCAGTATTTT
-	TRBV19	-	TRBJ2-1	CASRQMSSYNEQFF	TGTGCCAGTAGACAGATGAGCTCCTACAATGAGCAGTTCTTC
TRBD1	TRBV3-1/TRBV3-2	once	TRBJ1-2	CASSLWDSGGYTF	TGTGCCAGCAGCCTATGGGACAGTGGTGGCTACACCTTC